This T cell receptor beta chain is from a study of OX40 agonist ivuxolimab in advanced cancers. Study-level results: The study observed clonal expansion of CD4+ and CD8+ blood T cells by week 6 at 0.1 to 3.0 mg/kg. On average, CD8+ T cells showed a greater number of expanded clones than CD4+.

The assay was immunoSEQ multiplex PCR, and TCRdb's table has in-frame clones only and misses some. Counted here are 50,000 to 75,000 clones, approximately 92% occurring once; the ten biggest clones make up approximately 14%. There are 13 residues in the CDR3. CDR1 SGHTS and CDR2 YDEGEE come from the germline V gene. V was clipped by 2 bases and J by 3 bases, with 8 bases between them. With respect to this clone: Its antigen remains unidentified.

This chain links TRBV5-8 with TRBJ1-1; maybe TRBD1 (6 bases). The clonotype originates from an adult with an advanced solid tumor such as melanoma, head and neck, liver or kidney cancer. Sequences were derived from CD4+ or CD8+ T cells sorted from blood, sampled in a trial of the OX40 agonist ivuxolimab. The CDR3, as DNA: TGTGCCAGCAGCTTAACAGGGTACACTGAAGCTTTCTTT. Residues: CASSLTGYTEAFF. Looking up the rest from reference TRBV5-8 and TRBJ1-1 gives the full variable domain: EAGVTQSPTHLIKTRGQQATLRCSPISGHTSVYWYQQALGLGLQFLLWYDEGEERNRGNFPPRFSGRQFPNYSSELNVNALELEDSALYLCASSLTGYTEAFFGQGTRLTVV.